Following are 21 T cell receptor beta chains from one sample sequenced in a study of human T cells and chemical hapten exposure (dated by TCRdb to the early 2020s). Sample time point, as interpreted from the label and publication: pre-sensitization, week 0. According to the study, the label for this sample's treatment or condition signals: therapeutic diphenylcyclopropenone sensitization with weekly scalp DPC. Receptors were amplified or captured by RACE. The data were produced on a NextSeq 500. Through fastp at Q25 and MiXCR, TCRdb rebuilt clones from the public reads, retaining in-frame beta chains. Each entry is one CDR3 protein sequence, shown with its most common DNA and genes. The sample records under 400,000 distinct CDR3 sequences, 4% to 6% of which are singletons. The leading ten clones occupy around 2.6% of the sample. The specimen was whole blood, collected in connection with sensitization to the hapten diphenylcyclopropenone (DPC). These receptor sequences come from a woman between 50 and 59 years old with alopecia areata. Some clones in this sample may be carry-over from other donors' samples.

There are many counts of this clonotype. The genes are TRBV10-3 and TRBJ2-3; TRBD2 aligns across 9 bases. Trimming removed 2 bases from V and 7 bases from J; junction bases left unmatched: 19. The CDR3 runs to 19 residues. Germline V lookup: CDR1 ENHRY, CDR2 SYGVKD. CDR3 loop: CAISEGSRLAGIPWNTQYF. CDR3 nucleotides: TGTGCCATCAGTGAGGGGTCCCGCCTAGCGGGGATTCCCTGGAATACGCAGTATTTT.

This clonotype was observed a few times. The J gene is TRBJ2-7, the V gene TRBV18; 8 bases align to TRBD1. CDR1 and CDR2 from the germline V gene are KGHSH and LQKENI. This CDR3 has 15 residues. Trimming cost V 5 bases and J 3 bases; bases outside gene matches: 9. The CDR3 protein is CASSTPRQGIYEQYF. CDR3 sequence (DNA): TGTGCCAGCTCAACCCCGAGACAGGGGATCTACGAGCAGTACTTC.

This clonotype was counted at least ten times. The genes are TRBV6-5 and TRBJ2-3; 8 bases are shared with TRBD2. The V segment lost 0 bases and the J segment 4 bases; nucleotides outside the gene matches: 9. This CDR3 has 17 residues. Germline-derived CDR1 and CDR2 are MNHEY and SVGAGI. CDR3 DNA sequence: TGTGCCAGCAGTTACTCCCCAGGCGGGAGGAGGGCAGATACGCAGTATTTT. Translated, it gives CASSYSPGGRRADTQYF.

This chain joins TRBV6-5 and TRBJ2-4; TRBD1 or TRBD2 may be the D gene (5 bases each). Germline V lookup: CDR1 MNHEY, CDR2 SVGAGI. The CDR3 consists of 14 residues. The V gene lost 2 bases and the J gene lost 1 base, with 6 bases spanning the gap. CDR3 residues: CASSYGGAKNIQYF. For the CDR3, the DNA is TGTGCCAGCAGTTACGGGGGTGCCAAAAACATTCAGTACTTC.

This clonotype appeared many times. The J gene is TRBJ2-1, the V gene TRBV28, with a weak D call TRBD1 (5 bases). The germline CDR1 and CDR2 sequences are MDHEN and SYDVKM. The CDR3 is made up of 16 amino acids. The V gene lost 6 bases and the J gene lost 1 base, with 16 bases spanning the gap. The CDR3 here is CASSPSGAASYNEQFF. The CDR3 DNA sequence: TGTGCCAGCAGCCCCTCTGGGGCGGCATCCTACAATGAGCAGTTCTTC.

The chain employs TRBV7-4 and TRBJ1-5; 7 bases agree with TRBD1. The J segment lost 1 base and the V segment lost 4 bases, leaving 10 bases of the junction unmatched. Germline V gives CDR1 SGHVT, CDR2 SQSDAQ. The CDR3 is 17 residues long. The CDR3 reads CASSSHPGQVSNQPQHF. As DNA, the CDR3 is TGTGCCAGCAGCTCCCACCCAGGACAGGTGAGCAATCAGCCCCAGCATTTT. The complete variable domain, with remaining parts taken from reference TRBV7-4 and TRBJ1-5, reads GAGVSQSPRYKVAKRGRDVALRCDSISGHVTLYWYRQTLGQGSEVLTYSQSDAQRDKSGRPSGRFSAERPERSVSTLKIQRTEQGDSAVYLCASSSHPGQVSNQPQHFGDGTRLSIL.

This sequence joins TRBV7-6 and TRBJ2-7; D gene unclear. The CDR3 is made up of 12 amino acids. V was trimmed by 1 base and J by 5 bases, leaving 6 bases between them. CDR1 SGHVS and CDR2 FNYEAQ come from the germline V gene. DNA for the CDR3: TGTGCCAGCAGCTTAGGTAAAGACGAGCAGTACTTC. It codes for CASSLGKDEQYF.

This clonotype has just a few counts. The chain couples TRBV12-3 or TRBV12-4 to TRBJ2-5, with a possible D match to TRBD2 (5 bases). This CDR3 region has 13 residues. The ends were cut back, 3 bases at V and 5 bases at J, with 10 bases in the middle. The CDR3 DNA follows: TGTGCCAGCAGTTTTAGAGGGCCGGAGACCCAGTACTTC. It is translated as CASSFRGPETQYF.

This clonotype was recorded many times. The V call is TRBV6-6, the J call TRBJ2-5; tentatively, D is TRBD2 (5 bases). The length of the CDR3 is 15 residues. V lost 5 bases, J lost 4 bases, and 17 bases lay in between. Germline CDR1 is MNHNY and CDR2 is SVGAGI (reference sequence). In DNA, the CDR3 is TGTGCCAGCAGTCCCCCCGGAGGTCTTGGAGAGACCCAGTACTTC. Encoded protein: CASSPPGGLGETQYF.

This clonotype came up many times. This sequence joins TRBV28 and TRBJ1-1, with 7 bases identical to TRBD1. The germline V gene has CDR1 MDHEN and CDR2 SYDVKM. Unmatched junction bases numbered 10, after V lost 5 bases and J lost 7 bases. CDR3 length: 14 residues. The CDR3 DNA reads TGTGCCAGCAGTCCGACGGGGACAGCGCTTGAAGCTTTCTTT. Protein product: CASSPTGTALEAFF.

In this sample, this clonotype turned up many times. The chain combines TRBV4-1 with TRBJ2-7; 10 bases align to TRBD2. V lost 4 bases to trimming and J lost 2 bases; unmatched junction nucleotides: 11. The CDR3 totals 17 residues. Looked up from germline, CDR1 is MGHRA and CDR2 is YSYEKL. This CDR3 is CASSPSLASGGTYEQYF. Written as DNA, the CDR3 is TGCGCCAGCAGCCCATCCCTGGCTAGCGGGGGAACCTACGAGCAGTACTTC.

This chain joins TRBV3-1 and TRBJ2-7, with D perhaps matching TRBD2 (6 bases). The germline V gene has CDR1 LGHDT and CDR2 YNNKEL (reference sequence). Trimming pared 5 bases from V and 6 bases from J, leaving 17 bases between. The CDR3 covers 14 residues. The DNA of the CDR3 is TGTGCCAGCAGCACGGGGGACGATGGACCCGAGCAGTACTTC. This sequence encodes CASSTGDDGPEQYF.

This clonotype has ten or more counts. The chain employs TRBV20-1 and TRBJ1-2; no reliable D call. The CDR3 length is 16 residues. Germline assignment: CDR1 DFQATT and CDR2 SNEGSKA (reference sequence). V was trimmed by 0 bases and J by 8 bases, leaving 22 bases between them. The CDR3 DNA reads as TGCAGTGCTAGAGATTATATCAAGACCCCCCTTGGGGGCTACACCTTC. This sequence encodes CSARDYIKTPLGGYTF.

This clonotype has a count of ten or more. The CDR3 DNA follows: TGTGCCAGCAGCCCATACAATCAGCCCCAGCATTTT. Protein sequence: CASSPYNQPQHF. The J gene is TRBJ1-5, the V gene TRBV12-3 or TRBV12-4; no definite D call. V was trimmed by 6 bases and J by 3 bases, leaving 6 bases between them. This CDR3 is built from 12 residues.

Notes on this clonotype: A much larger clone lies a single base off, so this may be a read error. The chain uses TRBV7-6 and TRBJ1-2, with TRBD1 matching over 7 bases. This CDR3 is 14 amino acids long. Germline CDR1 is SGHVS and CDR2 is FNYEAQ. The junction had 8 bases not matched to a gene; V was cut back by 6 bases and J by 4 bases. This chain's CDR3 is CASSYGTEGYGYTF. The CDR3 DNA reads TGTGCCAGCAGTTATGGGACAGAGGGCTATGGCTACACCTTC. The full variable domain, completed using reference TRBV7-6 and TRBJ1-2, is GAGVSQSPRYKVTKRGQDVALRCDPISGHVSLYWYRQALGQGPEFLTYFNYEAQQDKSGLPNDRFSAERPEGSISTLTIQRTEQRDSAMYRCASSYGTEGYGYTFGSGTRLTVV.

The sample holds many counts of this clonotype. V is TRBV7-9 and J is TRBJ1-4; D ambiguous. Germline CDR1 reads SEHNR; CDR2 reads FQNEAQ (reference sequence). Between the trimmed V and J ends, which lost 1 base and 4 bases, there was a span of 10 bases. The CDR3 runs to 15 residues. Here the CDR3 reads CASSLVKPDNEKLFF. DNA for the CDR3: TGTGCCAGCAGCTTAGTAAAACCTGATAATGAAAAACTGTTTTTT.

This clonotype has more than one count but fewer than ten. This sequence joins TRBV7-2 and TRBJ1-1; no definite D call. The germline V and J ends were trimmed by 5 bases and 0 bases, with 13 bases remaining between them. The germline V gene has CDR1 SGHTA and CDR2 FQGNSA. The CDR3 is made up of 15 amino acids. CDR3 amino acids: CASSPVGGMNTEAFF. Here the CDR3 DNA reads TGTGCCAGCAGCCCAGTGGGCGGGATGAACACTGAAGCTTTCTTT.

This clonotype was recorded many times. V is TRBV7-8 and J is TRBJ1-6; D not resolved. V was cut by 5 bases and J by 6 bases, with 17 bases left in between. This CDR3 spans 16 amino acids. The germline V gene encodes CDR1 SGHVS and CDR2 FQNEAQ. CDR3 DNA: TGTGCCAGCAGCCCACGTGGGAATAAATCTAATTCACCCCTCCACTTT. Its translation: CASSPRGNKSNSPLHF.

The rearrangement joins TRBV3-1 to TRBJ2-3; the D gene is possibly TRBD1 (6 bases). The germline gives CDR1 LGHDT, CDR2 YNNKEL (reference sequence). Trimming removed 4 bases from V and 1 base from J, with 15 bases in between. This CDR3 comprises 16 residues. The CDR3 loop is CASSPETGPRTDTQYF. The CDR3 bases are TGTGCCAGCAGCCCAGAGACAGGACCCCGCACAGATACGCAGTATTTT.

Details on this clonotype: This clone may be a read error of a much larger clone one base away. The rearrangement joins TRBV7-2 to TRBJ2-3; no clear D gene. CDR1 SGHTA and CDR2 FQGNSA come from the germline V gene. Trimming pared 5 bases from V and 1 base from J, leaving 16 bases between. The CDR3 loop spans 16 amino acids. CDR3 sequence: CASSPQWATGTDTQYF. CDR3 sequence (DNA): TGTGCCAGCAGCCCCCAGTGGGCGACTGGCACAGATACGCAGTATTTT.

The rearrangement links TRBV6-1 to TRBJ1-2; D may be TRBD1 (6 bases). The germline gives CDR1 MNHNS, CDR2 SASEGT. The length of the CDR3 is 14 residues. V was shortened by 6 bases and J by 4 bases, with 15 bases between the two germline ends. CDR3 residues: CASSADRTFYGYTF. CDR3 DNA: TGTGCCAGCAGCGCAGACAGGACCTTCTATGGCTACACCTTC.